The TCR beta chain under discussion was sequenced for a study of patients and donors after allogeneic stem cell transplantation. TCRdb re-analysed the RT-PCR reads in MiXCR, keeping a single row per CDR3 protein. The sample carries 25,000 or so distinct CDR3 sequences, roughly 30% recorded once. The table lists this clonotype with a count of one. Trimming took 3 bases from V and 0 from J, leaving 7 bases between them. Germline V gives CDR1 SGHNT, CDR2 YYREEE (reference sequence). This CDR3 is 13 amino acids long. The chain couples TRBV5-4 to TRBJ2-7; no firm D call. The specimen sequenced was blood, either unsorted or a sorted T cell fraction (not recorded which). This TCR came from a human donor who was either an allogeneic HSCT recipient or a stem cell or donor lymphocyte infusion donor (not recorded which). It is not recorded whose cells these are; they may come from a transplant donor. CDR3 region: CASSSGTSYEQYF. The CDR3 DNA reads TGTGCCAGCAGCTCTGGAACCTCCTACGAGCAGTACTTC.